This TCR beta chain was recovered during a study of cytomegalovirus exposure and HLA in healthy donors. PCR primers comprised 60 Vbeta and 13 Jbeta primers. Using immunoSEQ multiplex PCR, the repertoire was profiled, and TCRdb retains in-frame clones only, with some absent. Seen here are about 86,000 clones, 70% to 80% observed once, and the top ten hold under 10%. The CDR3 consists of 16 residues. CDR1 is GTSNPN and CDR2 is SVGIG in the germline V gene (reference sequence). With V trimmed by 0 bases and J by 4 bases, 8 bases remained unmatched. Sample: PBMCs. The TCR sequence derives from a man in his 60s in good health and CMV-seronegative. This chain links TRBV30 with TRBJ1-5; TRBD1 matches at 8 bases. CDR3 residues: CAWSVAATGGNQPQHF. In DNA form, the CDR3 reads TGTGCCTGGAGTGTCGCCGCTACAGGGGGTAATCAGCCCCAGCATTTT.